This TCR beta chain stems from a study of blood T cell repertoires in COVID-19. Study-level information: Whether acute or convalescent, the COVID-19 samples came from the United States, Italy and Spain. Sample material is recorded as cDNA or gDNA derived from T cells, B-cell-depleted T cells, or PBMCs.

Authors' data handling: Using reference gene primer amplification, nucleated cell counts were estimated. TCRdb's table, derived via immunoSEQ multiplex PCR, lists solely in-frame clones and lacks some. The V and J calls and the clone size are those of that table, but D and trimming were determined from the DNA. The sample holds approximately 190,000 clones, about four fifths seen once. Germline CDR1 is SGHDN and CDR2 is FVKESK. V lost 0 bases and J 6 bases, leaving 24 bases between the germline ends. The length of the CDR3 is 19 residues. The chain carries TRBV14 and TRBJ2-1; D is perhaps TRBD1 (6 bases). The TCR comes from a man aged 55 to 70 with acute or convalescent COVID-19. The sample was peripheral blood. The CDR3 DNA sequence: TGTGCCAGCAGCCAAGATTGGGGGCTAGACCGAATTTGGGTCAATGAGCAGTTCTTC. Translating it yields CASSQDWGLDRIWVNEQFF.